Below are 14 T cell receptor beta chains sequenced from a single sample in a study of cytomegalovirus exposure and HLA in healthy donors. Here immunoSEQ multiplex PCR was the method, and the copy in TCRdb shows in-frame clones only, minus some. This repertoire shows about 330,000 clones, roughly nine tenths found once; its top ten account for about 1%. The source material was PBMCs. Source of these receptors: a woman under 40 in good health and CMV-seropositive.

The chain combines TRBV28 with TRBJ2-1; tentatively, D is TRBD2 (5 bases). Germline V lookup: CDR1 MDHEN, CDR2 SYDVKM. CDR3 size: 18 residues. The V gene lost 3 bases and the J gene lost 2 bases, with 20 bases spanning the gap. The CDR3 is CASSFRYSRGSTYNEQFF. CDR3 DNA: TGTGCCAGCAGTTTTAGGTACTCTCGGGGATCCACCTACAATGAGCAGTTCTTC. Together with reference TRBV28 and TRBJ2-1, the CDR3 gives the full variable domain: DVKVTQSSRYLVKRTGEKVFLECVQDMDHENMFWYRQDPGLGLRLIYFSYDVKMKEKGDIPEGYSVSREKKERFSLILESASTNQTSMYLCASSFRYSRGSTYNEQFFGPGTRLTVL.

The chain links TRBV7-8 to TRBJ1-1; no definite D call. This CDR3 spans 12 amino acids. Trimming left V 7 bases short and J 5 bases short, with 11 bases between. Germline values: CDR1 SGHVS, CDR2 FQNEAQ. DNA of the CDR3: TGTGCCAGCAAACAAGGTGGGACTGAAGCTTTCTTT. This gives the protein CASKQGGTEAFF.

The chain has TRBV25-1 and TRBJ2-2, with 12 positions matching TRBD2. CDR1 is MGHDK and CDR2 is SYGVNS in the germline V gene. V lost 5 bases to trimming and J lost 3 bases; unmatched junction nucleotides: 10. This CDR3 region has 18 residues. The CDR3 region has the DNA TGTGCCAGCAGTTTTCGGGCTAGCGGGAGGGCCGACACCGGGGAGCTGTTTTTT. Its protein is CASSFRASGRADTGELFF.

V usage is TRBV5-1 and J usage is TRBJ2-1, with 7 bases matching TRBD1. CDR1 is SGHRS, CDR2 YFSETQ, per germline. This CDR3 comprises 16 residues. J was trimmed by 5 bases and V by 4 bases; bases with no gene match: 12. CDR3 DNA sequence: TGCGCCAGCAGCCCCAGGACAGGCTCCGGACACAATGAGCAGTTCTTC. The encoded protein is CASSPRTGSGHNEQFF.

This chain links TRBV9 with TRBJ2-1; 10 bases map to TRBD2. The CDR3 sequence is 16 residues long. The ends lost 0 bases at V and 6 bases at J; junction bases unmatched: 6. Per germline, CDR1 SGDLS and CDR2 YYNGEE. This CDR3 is CASSVEERGGFNEQFF. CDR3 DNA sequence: TGTGCCAGCAGCGTAGAAGAGCGGGGGGGCTTCAATGAGCAGTTCTTC.

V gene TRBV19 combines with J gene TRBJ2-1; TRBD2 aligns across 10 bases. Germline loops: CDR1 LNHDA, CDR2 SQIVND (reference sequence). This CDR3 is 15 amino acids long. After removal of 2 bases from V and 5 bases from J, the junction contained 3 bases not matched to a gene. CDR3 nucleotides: TGTGCCAGTAGTATACTCCTAGCGGGAGACAATGAGCAGTTCTTC. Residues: CASSILLAGDNEQFF.

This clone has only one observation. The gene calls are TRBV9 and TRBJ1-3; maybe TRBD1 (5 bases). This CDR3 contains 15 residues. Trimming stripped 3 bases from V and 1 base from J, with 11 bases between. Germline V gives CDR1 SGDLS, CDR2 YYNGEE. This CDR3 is CASSAAGGSGNTIYF. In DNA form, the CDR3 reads TGTGCCAGCAGCGCCGCGGGGGGTTCTGGAAACACCATATATTTT.

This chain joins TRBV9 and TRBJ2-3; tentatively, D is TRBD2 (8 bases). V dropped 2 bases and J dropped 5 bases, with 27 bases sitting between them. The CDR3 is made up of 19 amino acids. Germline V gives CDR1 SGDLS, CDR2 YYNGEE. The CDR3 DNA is TGTGCCAGCAGCGTCTCATGGGACAGTCTGGGACTAGAGTTAGATACGCAGTATTTT. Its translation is CASSVSWDSLGLELDTQYF.

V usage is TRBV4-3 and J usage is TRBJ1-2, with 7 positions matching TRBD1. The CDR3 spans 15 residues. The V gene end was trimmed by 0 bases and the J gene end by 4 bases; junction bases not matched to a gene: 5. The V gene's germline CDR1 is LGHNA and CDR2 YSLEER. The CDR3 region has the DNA TGCGCCAGCAGCCAAGAAAGGGGGCAGGGCTATGGCTACACCTTC. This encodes CASSQERGQGYGYTF.

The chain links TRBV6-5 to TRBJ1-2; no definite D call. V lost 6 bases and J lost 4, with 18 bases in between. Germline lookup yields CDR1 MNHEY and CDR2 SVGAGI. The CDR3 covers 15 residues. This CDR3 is CASSPPHSLGYGYTF. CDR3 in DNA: TGTGCCAGCAGCCCCCCCCACTCCTTGGGCTATGGCTACACCTTC.

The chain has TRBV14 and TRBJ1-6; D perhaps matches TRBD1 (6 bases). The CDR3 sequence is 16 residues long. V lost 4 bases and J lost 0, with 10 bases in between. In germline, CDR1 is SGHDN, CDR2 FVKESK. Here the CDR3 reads CASSRTGSSYNSPLHF. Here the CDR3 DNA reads TGTGCCAGCAGCCGAACAGGGAGCTCCTATAATTCACCCCTCCACTTT.

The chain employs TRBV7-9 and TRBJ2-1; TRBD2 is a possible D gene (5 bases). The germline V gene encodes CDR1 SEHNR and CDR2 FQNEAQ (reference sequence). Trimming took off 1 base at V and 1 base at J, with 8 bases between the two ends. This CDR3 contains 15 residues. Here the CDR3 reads CASSLGVASYNEQFF. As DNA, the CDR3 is TGTGCCAGCAGCTTAGGGGTAGCGTCCTACAATGAGCAGTTCTTC.

Here the CDR3 DNA reads TGTGCCAGCAGTGACCTAGCGGGGAGTAGCACAGATACGCAGTATTTT. This gives the protein CASSDLAGSSTDTQYF. The gene calls are TRBV6-1 and TRBJ2-3; 9 bases fit TRBD2. CDR1 and CDR2 from the germline V gene are MNHNS and SASEGT. The V and J ends lost 3 bases and 0 bases, in that order; junction bases with no gene match: 4. This CDR3 spans 16 amino acids.

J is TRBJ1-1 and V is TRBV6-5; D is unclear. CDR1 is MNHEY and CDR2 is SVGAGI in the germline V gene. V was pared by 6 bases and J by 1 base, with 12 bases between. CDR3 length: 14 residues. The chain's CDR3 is CASRGEQRNTEAFF. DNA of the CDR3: TGTGCCAGCAGGGGAGAACAACGGAACACTGAAGCTTTCTTT.